The 11 T cell receptor beta chains below come from one sample, sequenced in a study of regulatory T cells in long-lasting Graves disease. Time point in this sample: persistent/refractory GD, antithyroid drugs over 5 years with positive TRAb. PBMCs provided the RNA from which the TCR library was made. Through Arm-PCR of CDR3 regions and iRepertoire HTBI primers, TCR beta libraries were built. TCRdb re-called the multiplex PCR reads through MiXCR, storing one row per CDR3 protein. The sample consists of about 660,000 distinct CDR3 sequences, 25% to 35% of them appearing once. This specimen consisted of peripheral blood mononuclear cells (PBMCs), obtained when the disease was refractory, from a patient treated with antithyroid drugs. The receptors come from a female donor with Graves disease.

The chain recombines TRBV11-2 with TRBJ2-7, with 13 bases fitting TRBD2. Germline CDR1 and CDR2: SGHAT and FQNNGV. V lost 8 bases to trimming and J lost 6 bases; unmatched junction nucleotides: 10. This CDR3 is 15 amino acids long. CDR3 DNA sequence: TGTGCCAGCGGGGGGGTAGGGACTAGCGGGACCGAGCAGTACTTC. Encoded protein: CASGGVGTSGTEQYF.

Only a few counts were recorded for this clonotype. The genes are TRBV19 and TRBJ2-7; 8 bases are shared with TRBD1. Germline CDR1 and CDR2: LNHDA and SQIVND (reference sequence). CDR3 size: 13 residues. With V trimmed by 4 bases and J by 6 bases, 5 bases remained unmatched. The CDR3 DNA sequence: TGTGCCAGTAGTACGTCGACAGGGGTCGAGCAGTACTTC. Translated: CASSTSTGVEQYF.

The chain couples TRBV20-1 to TRBJ1-6; D ambiguous. Germline values: CDR1 DFQATT, CDR2 SNEGSKA (reference sequence). This CDR3 has 14 residues. Trimming removed 6 bases from V and 0 bases from J, with 9 bases in between. The CDR3 region is CSAPLSSYNSPLHF. CDR3 sequence (DNA): TGCAGTGCCCCCTTGAGCTCCTATAATTCACCCCTCCACTTT.

This clonotype came up many times. The CDR3 loop is CASSNRQASTEAFF. CDR3 in DNA: TGTGCCAGCAGCAACCGACAGGCGAGCACTGAAGCTTTCTTT. The chain has TRBV11-2 and TRBJ1-1; D is perhaps TRBD1 (6 bases). CDR3 size: 14 residues. Germline values: CDR1 SGHAT, CDR2 FQNNGV. V shed 5 bases and J shed 4 bases, with 14 bases lying between them. Together with reference TRBV11-2 and TRBJ1-1, the CDR3 gives the full variable domain: EAGVAQSPRYKIIEKRQSVAFWCNPISGHATLYWYQQILGQGPKLLIQFQNNGVVDDSQLPKDRFSAERLKGVDSTLKIQPAKLEDSAVYLCASSNRQASTEAFFGQGTRLTVV.

V usage is TRBV28 and J usage is TRBJ1-1; 11 nucleotides line up with TRBD1. Per the germline V gene, CDR1 is MDHEN and CDR2 is SYDVKM. The CDR3 sequence is 12 residues long. V shed 11 bases and J 3 bases; nucleotides not matched to a gene: 2. The CDR3 protein is CAGQGAYTEAFF. The CDR3 bases are TGTGCCGGACAGGGGGCCTACACTGAAGCTTTCTTT.

The chain couples TRBV7-9 to TRBJ1-6; D is possibly TRBD1 (6 bases). With 10 bases removed from V and 5 bases from J, the gap between germline ends came to 12 bases. CDR1 is SEHNR, CDR2 FQNEAQ, per germline (reference sequence). The CDR3 is made up of 13 amino acids. CDR3 protein: CAIWDMHNSPLHF. The CDR3 DNA sequence: TGTGCCATCTGGGACATGCATAATTCACCCCTCCACTTT.

CDR3 loop: CSARKTGTEDSPLHF. CDR3 sequence (DNA): TGCAGTGCTAGAAAAACCGGGACCGAGGATTCACCCCTCCACTTT. This chain joins TRBV20-1 and TRBJ1-6; TRBD1 might be the D (5 bases). Trimming removed 2 bases at V and 8 bases at J, with 16 bases between. In germline, CDR1 is DFQATT, CDR2 SNEGSKA (reference sequence). The CDR3 covers 15 residues.

This clonotype appeared many times. The genes are TRBV6-5 and TRBJ1-1, with D unresolved. The V gene lost 2 bases and the J gene lost 1 base, with 8 bases spanning the gap. The CDR3 spans 14 residues. Germline V gene sequence: CDR1 MNHEY, CDR2 SVGAGI. The CDR3 sequence is CASSYGQPNTEAFF. The CDR3 nucleotides read TGTGCCAGCAGTTACGGGCAACCGAACACTGAAGCTTTCTTT.

This clonotype appeared a few times. The rearrangement joins TRBV20-1 to TRBJ1-2; D is perhaps TRBD1 (5 bases). The CDR3 loop spans 14 amino acids. Germline CDR1 reads DFQATT; CDR2 reads SNEGSKA (reference sequence). The germline V and J ends were trimmed by 3 bases and 2 bases, with 13 bases remaining between them. CDR3 DNA sequence: TGCAGTGCTAGTTCGCGGGCAGGGAACTATGGCTACACCTTC. As protein: CSASSRAGNYGYTF.

This clonotype showed up just a few times. J is TRBJ1-1 and V is TRBV30; no clear D. The germline V and J ends were trimmed by 5 bases and 3 bases, with 7 bases remaining between them. The CDR3 loop spans 11 amino acids. Per germline, CDR1 GTSNPN and CDR2 SVGIG (reference sequence). CDR3 in amino acids: CAWGPDTEAFF. In DNA form, the CDR3 reads TGTGCCTGGGGCCCTGACACTGAAGCTTTCTTT.

The gene calls are TRBV5-1 and TRBJ2-2, with a tentative D call TRBD2 (6 bases). Between the trimmed V and J ends, which lost 3 bases and 0 bases, there was a span of 15 bases. Germline CDR1 is SGHRS and CDR2 is YFSETQ. The CDR3 covers 17 residues. CDR3 sequence: CASSWDSRGPNTGELFF. CDR3 sequence (DNA): TGCGCCAGCAGCTGGGACTCTCGCGGCCCGAACACCGGGGAGCTGTTTTTT.